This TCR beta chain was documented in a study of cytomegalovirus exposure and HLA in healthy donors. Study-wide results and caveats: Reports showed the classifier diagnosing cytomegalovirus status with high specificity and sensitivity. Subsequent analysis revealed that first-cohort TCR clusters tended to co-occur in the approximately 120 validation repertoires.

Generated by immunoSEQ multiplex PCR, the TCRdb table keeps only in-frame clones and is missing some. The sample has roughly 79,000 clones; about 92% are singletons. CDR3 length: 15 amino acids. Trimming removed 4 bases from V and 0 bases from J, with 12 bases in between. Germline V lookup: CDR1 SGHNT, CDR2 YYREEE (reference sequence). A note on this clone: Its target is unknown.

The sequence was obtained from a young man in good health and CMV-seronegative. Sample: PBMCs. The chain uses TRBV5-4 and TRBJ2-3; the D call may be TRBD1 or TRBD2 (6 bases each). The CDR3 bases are TGTGCCAGCAGCCTGGGGGGCGCTAGCACAGATACGCAGTATTTT. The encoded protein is CASSLGGASTDTQYF.